This TCR beta chain was sequenced during a study of shared clonotypes between healthy human individuals. Study at large: Each donor contributed plates that comprised three CD4 naive, three CD4 memory, two CD8 naive and one CD8 memory.

Study conclusions and caveats: Sampling used blood alone; tissue repertoires probably differ.

How the authors handled the data: With immunoSEQ giving junction-only sequences and no quality scores, filtering differed. Assay used: immunoSEQ multiplex PCR; TCRdb lists only in-frame clones, some missing. V and J calls and clone size are those listed in that table; D and trimming were worked out from the DNA. The sample has millions of clones; more than 80% are singletons. Germline V lookup: CDR1 SGHRS, CDR2 YFSETQ. The length of the CDR3 is 16 residues. Trimming took off 3 bases at V and 2 bases at J, with 15 bases between the two ends. A word on this clone: Its antigen is unknown.

This sequence originates from a man aged 18 to 29 in good health. The sample taken for sequencing was naive CD4+ T cells sorted from blood. The subset is: CD45RA+ positively selected. The rearrangement uses TRBV5-1 and TRBJ2-4; D possibly uses TRBD1 or TRBD2 (6 bases each). In nucleotides, the CDR3 is TGCGCCAGCAGCTCGGAGGGGGGTATCTCCAAAAACATTCAGTACTTC. Translated, it gives CASSSEGGISKNIQYF.